The 10 T cell receptor beta chains in this list originate from one sample, sequenced in a study of blood T cell repertoires in COVID-19. The table came from immunoSEQ multiplex PCR; TCRdb's copy has only in-frame clones and leaves some out. The repertoire consists of around 300,000 clones, with around 90% occurring once and the leading ten covering roughly 7.3%. Sequences were obtained from peripheral blood. These receptors all come from a woman under 40 with COVID-19, enrolled during active disease.

This clone was observed a single time. This chain connects TRBV7-8 to TRBJ1-2; D may be TRBD1 (6 bases). The CDR3 has 15 residues. The germline V and J ends were trimmed by 5 bases and 5 bases, with 18 bases remaining between them. Germline values: CDR1 SGHVS, CDR2 FQNEAQ. In DNA, the CDR3 is TGTGCCAGCAGCCCCCAATTAGGGGGGGGATATGGCTACACCTTC. This translates into CASSPQLGGGYGYTF.

This clone appeared a single time. V and J are TRBV15 and TRBJ1-1, with D possibly TRBD1 on 5 matching bases. Germline CDR1 reads LNHNV; CDR2 reads YYDKDF (reference sequence). Deletions cut 5 bases from V and 3 bases from J, with 13 bases between. CDR3 length: 14 residues. In nucleotides, the CDR3 is TGTGCCACCAGCTTCCGGACCAGGGACACTGAAGCTTTCTTT. Translation: CATSFRTRDTEAFF.

This chain uses TRBV28 with TRBJ1-2; D might be TRBD1 (6 bases). Trimming removed 4 bases from V and 8 bases from J, with 14 bases in between. Germline-derived CDR1 and CDR2 are MDHEN and SYDVKM. The CDR3 loop spans 13 amino acids. CDR3 sequence: CASSSTRGLGYTF. CDR3 DNA: TGTGCCAGCAGTTCGACCAGGGGTCTGGGCTACACCTTC.

The chain is built from TRBV11-2 and TRBJ1-5; perhaps TRBD1 as D (5 bases). This CDR3 has 14 amino acids. Trimming stripped 0 bases from V and 4 bases from J, with 7 bases between. CDR1 is SGHAT and CDR2 is FQNNGV in the germline V gene. The CDR3 nucleotides read TGTGCCAGCAGCTTAGAACAGGTTAATCAGCCCCAGCATTTT. It specifies CASSLEQVNQPQHF.

The chain couples TRBV28 to TRBJ1-1; possibly TRBD1 for D (6 bases). CDR1 is MDHEN and CDR2 is SYDVKM in the germline V gene. V was trimmed by 9 bases and J by 8 bases, leaving 13 bases between them. This CDR3 comprises 11 residues. The DNA of the CDR3 is TGTGCCAGTACCAACAGGGAGGAAGCTTTCTTT. Encoded protein: CASTNREEAFF.

The chain employs TRBV29-1 and TRBJ2-5; D is undetermined. Germline-derived CDR1 and CDR2 are SQVTM and ANQGSEA. Deletions cut 7 bases from V and 1 base from J, with 10 bases between. CDR3 length equals 12 residues. The CDR3 nucleotides read TGCAGCGAAACCCGAGCCCAAGAGACCCAGTACTTC. Encoded protein: CSETRAQETQYF.

The CDR3 loop reads CASSPTGETQYF. DNA for the CDR3: TGCGCCAGCAGCCCGACGGGGGAGACCCAGTACTTC. The rearrangement joins TRBV4-3 to TRBJ2-5, with D possibly being TRBD2 (5 bases). CDR1 LGHNA and CDR2 YSLEER come from the germline V gene. CDR3 length: 12 amino acids. The ends were cut back, 4 bases at V and 5 bases at J, with 8 bases in the middle.

V usage is TRBV4-3 and J usage is TRBJ2-7; 7 bases map to TRBD1. Looked up from germline, CDR1 is LGHNA and CDR2 is YSLEER. V lost 1 base, J lost 5 bases, and 8 bases stayed unmatched. The CDR3 spans 15 residues. This CDR3 reads CASSQVPGGSHEQYF. The CDR3 DNA follows: TGCGCCAGCAGCCAAGTCCCAGGGGGAAGCCACGAGCAGTACTTC.

This clone was picked up one time. V gene TRBV30 combines with J gene TRBJ1-1; 7 bases line up with TRBD1. CDR3 length: 14 residues. CDR1 is GTSNPN and CDR2 is SVGIG in the germline V gene (reference sequence). V trimming: 4 bases; J trimming: 3 bases; junction bases outside the gene matches: 8. The CDR3 DNA reads as TGTGCCTGGACCCGAGACAGGGATTACACTGAAGCTTTCTTT. It specifies CAWTRDRDYTEAFF.

The chain joins TRBV5-1 to TRBJ2-7; no clear D. The CDR3 length is 15 residues. Between the trimmed V and J ends, which lost 0 bases and 2 bases, there was a span of 12 bases. The germline gives CDR1 SGHRS, CDR2 YFSETQ. CDR3 sequence (DNA): TGCGCCAGCAGCTTGGCCGCGAACAGACCCTACGAGCAGTACTTC. This translates into CASSLAANRPYEQYF.